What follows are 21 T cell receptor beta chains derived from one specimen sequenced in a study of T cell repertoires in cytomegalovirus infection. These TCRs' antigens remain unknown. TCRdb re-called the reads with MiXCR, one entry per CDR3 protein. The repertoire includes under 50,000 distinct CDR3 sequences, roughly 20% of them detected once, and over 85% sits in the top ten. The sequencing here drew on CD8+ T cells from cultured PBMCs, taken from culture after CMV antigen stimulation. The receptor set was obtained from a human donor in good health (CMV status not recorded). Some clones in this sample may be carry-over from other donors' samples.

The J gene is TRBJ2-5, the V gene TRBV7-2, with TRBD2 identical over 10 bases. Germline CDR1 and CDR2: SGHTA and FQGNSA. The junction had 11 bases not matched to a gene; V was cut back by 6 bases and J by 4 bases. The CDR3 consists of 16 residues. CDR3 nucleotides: TGTGCCAGCAGGCTTCGGGAGCGGGGGGGCAGAGAGACCCAGTACTTC. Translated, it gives CASRLRERGGRETQYF. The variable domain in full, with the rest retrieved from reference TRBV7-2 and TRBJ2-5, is GAGVSQSPSNKVTEKGKDVELRCDPISGHTALYWYRQSLGQGLEFLIYFQGNSAPDKSGLPSDRFSAERTGGSVSTLTIQRTQQEDSAVYLCASRLRERGGRETQYFGPGTRLLVL.

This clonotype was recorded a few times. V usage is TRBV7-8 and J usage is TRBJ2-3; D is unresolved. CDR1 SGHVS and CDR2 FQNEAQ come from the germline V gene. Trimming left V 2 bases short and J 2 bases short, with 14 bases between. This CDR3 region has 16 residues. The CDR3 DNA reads TGTGCCAGCAGCTTAAGGGTGGGGTGGGACACAGATACGCAGTATTTT. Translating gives CASSLRVGWDTDTQYF.

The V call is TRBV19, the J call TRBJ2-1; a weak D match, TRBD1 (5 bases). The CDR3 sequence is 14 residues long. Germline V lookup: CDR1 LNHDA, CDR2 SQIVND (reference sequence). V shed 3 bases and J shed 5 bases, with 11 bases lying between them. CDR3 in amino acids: CASSIWTSNNEQFF. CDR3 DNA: TGTGCCAGTAGTATTTGGACATCCAACAATGAGCAGTTCTTC.

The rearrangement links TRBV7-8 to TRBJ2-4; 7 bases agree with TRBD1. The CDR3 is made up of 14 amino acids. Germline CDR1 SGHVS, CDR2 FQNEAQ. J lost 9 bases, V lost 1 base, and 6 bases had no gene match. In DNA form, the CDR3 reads TGTGCCAGCAGCTTAGTTTCGGCAGGGGGCATTCAGTACTTC. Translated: CASSLVSAGGIQYF.

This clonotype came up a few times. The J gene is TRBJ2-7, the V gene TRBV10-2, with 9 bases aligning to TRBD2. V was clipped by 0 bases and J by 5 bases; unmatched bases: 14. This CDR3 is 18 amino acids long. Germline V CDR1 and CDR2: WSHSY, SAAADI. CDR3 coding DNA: TGCGCCAGCAGTGAGTCTCGGGCGTTGGGACTAGCCTTGGACGAGCAGTACTTC. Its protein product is CASSESRALGLALDEQYF.

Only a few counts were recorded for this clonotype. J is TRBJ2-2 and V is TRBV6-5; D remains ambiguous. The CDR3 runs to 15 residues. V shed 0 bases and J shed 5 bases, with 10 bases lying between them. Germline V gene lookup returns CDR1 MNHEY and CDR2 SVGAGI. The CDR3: CASSYSISRTGELFF. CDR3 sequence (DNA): TGTGCCAGCAGTTACTCGATCTCTAGAACCGGGGAGCTGTTTTTT.

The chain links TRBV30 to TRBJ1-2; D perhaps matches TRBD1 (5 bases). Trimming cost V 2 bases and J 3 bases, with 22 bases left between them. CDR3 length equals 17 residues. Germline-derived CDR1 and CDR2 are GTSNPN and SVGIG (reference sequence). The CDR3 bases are TGTGCCTGGAGTCCAACCGTCCGGGACCGGCGAGACTATGGCTACACCTTC. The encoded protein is CAWSPTVRDRRDYGYTF.

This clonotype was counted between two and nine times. The CDR3 loop reads CASSDSGTADTQYF. In DNA, the CDR3 is TGTGCCAGCAGTGATAGCGGGACTGCAGATACGCAGTATTTT. This rearrangement joins TRBV27 to TRBJ2-3; 8 positions match TRBD2. The length of the CDR3 is 14 residues. Germline CDR1 and CDR2: MNHEY and SMNVEV (reference sequence). V shed 5 bases and J 4 bases; nucleotides not matched to a gene: 5.

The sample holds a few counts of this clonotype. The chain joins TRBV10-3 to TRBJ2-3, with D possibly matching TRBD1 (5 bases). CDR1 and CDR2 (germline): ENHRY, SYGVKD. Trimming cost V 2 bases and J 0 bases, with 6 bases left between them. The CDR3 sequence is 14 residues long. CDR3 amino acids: CAISERGSTDTQYF. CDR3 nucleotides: TGTGCCATCAGTGAGAGGGGCAGCACAGATACGCAGTATTTT.

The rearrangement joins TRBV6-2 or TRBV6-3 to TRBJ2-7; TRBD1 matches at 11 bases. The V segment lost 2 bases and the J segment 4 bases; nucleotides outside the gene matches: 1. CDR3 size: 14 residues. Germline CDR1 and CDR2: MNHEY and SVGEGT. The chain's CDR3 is CASSYGQGAYEQYF. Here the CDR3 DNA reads TGTGCCAGCAGTTACGGACAGGGGGCATACGAGCAGTACTTC.

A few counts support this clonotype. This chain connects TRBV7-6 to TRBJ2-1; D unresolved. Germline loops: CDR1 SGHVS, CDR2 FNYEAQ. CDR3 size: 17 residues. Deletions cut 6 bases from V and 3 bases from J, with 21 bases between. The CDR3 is CASSLPRTGPNYNEQFF. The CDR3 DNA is TGTGCCAGCAGTTTGCCCAGGACGGGTCCGAACTACAATGAGCAGTTCTTC.

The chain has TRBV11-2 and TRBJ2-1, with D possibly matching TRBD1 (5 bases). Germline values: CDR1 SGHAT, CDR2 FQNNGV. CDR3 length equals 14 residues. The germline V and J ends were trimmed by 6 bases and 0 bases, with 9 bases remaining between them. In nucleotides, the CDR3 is TGTGCCAGCAGAAGAGACAGCTCCTACAATGAGCAGTTCTTC. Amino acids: CASRRDSSYNEQFF.

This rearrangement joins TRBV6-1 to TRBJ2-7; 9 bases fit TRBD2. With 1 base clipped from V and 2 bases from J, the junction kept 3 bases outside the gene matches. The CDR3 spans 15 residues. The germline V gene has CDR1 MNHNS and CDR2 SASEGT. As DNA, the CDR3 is TGTGCCAGCAGTGAAGAAGCGGGAGGCCCCTACGAGCAGTACTTC. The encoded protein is CASSEEAGGPYEQYF.

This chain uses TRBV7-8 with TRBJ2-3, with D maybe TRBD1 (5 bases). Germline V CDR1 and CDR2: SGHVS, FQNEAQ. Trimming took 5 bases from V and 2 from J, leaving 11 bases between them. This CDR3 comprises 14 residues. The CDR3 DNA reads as TGTGCCAGCAGCCCCCAGGGATACACAGATACGCAGTATTTT. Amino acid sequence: CASSPQGYTDTQYF.

The CDR3 coding sequence is TGCAGTGCTAGAGTCACTGAAGCTTTCTTT. This codes for CSARVTEAFF. The V and J genes are TRBV20-1 and TRBJ1-1, with D hard to call. This CDR3 contains 10 residues. Germline lookup yields CDR1 DFQATT and CDR2 SNEGSKA (reference sequence). Trimming stripped 1 base from V and 4 bases from J, with 1 base between.

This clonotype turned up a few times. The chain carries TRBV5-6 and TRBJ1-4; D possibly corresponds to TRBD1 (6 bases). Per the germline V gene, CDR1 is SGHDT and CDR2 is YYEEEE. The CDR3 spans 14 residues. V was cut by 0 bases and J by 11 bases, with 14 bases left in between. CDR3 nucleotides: TGTGCCAGCAGCTTGGCACACAGGGCAGGGAAACTGTTTTTT. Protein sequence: CASSLAHRAGKLFF.

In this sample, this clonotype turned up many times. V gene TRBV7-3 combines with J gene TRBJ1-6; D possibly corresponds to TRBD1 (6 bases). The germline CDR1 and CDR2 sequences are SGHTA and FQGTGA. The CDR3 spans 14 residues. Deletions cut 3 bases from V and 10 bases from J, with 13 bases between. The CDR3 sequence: CASSFSGTGSPLHF. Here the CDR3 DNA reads TGTGCCAGCAGCTTTTCGGGAACAGGGTCACCCCTCCACTTT. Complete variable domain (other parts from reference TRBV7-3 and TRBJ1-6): GAGVSQTPSNKVTEKGKYVELRCDPISGHTALYWYRQSLGQGPEFLIYFQGTGAADDSGLPNDRFFAVRPEGSVSTLKIQRTERGDSAVYLCASSFSGTGSPLHFGNGTRLTVT.

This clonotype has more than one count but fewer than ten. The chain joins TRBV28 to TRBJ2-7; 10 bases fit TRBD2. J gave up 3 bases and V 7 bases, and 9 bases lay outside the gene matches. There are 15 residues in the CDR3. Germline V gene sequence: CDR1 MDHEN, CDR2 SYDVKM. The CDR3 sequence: CASMTGTSESYEQYF. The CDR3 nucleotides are TGTGCCAGCATGACCGGGACTAGCGAGAGCTACGAGCAGTACTTC.

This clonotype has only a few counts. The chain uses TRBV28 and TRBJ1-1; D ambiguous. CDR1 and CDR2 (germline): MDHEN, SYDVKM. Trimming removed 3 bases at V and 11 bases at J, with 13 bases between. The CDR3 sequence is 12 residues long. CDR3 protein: CASSFPGRDAFF. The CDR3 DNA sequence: TGTGCCAGCAGTTTTCCCGGACGAGATGCTTTCTTT.

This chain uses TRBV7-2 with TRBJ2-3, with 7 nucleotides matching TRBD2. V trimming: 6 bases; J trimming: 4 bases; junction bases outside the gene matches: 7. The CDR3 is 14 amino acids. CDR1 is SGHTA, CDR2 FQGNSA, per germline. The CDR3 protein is CASSFLTSPDTQYF. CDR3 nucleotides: TGTGCCAGCAGTTTCCTGACTAGCCCAGATACGCAGTATTTT. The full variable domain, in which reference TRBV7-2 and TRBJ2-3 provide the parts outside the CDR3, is GAGVSQSPSNKVTEKGKDVELRCDPISGHTALYWYRQSLGQGLEFLIYFQGNSAPDKSGLPSDRFSAERTGGSVSTLTIQRTQQEDSAVYLCASSFLTSPDTQYFGPGTRLTVL.

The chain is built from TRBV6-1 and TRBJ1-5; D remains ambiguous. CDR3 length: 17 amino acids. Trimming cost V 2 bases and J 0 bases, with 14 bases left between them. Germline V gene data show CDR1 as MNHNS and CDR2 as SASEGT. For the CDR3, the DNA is TGTGCCAGCAGTGAAATCCCCAGTAAGTATAGCAATCAGCCCCAGCATTTT. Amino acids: CASSEIPSKYSNQPQHF.